The present T cell receptor beta chain was sequenced within a study of T cells in Graves' hyperthyroidism and ophthalmopathy. Germline CDR1 reads DFQATT; CDR2 reads SNEGSKA (reference sequence). The ends were cut back, 3 bases at V and 0 bases at J, with 15 bases in the middle. The CDR3 loop spans 17 amino acids. Authors of the study amplified TCR beta CDR3 regions from RNA transcripts. Researchers ran a first-round RT-PCR on the TCR CDR3 using the HTBI primer set. TCRdb independently ran MiXCR on the multiplex PCR reads; one entry per CDR3 protein. The repertoire holds 300,000 to 450,000 distinct CDR3 sequences, with approximately 12% as singletons.

The TCR was taken from a man younger than 45 with Graves' hyperthyroidism that later progressed to Graves' ophthalmopathy. The V call is TRBV20-1, the J call TRBJ2-6, with a weak D call TRBD1 (5 bases). Source material: blood. CDR3 nucleotide sequence: TGCAGTGCTAGTATCCAGGGTGAATCCTCTGGGGCCAACGTCCTGACTTTC. It codes for CSASIQGESSGANVLTF.